This record concerns one TCR beta chain sequence. No antigen is known for it. A read error may produce the germline difference seen at one junction end. The sample originates from a study of tumor-infiltrating lymphocytes in primary liver carcinoma (dated by TCRdb to about 2017). As for the study more broadly: Of the five patients, three men and two women aged 30 to 69 years, four had hepatocellular carcinoma and one had combined HCC and intrahepatic cholangiocarcinoma. The five patients had tumors staged T1-T3 N0M0, with maximum diameters ranging from roughly 4.2 to 11 cm. Each sample produced roughly 3.65 to 8 million productive TCRbeta reads, and read depth showed no significant difference between tissue types. The study combined TCRbeta repertoire sequencing, expression microarrays and whole-exome sequencing across five regions of each liver tumor, with adjacent normal tissue and blood. TCRbeta repertoire sequencing covered about 35 specimens from 5 patients: approximately 25 tumor regions, 5 adjacent noncancerous liver tissues and 5 peripheral blood samples. High reproducibility was observed for the technical replicate repertoires, with mean shared-clone rates approximately 0.92 and correlation coefficients above 0.95. Beyond this particular receptor, the publication reports: Consistent with antigen-driven expansion, pairs of tumor regions showed higher repertoire overlap (mean around 36%) than either tumor-adjacent pairs (approximately 17%) or tumor-blood pairs (approximately 15%). With just a handful of patients in the study, the authors point out that the findings should be validated in a larger study. Because only the TCR beta chain was sequenced and unpaired alpha chains were not captured, true repertoire diversity is likely underestimated. The top 250 clones accounted for a significantly greater share of the repertoire in tumors than in blood (p = 0.039). Since the samples were bulk and unsorted, there was no way to compare CD4+ and CD8+ T cell repertoires.

CDR1 is given as SNHLY and CDR2 as FYNNEI, both from the germline V gene. Counted from cysteine to phenylalanine, this CDR3 has 14 amino acids. The read is trimmed to its CDR3 DNA, 42 bases read in frame from base 1. A constant-region primer and ProtoScript II reverse transcriptase were used to reverse-transcribe TCRbeta-specific cDNA from approximately 550 ng total RNA. TCRbeta libraries were built with three nested multiplex PCR rounds, a slightly modified ARM-PCR procedure. Each of the first two PCR rounds ran for approximately 10 cycles using multiplex TRBV1-TRBV30 forward primers together with a Cbeta reverse primer. Sample barcodes and Illumina adapters were attached in a final 25-cycle PCR using Deep VentR polymerase. Before sequencing, amplicons of 200-500 bp were gel-purified using a QIAquick gel extraction kit. TCRbeta amplicons were sequenced on an Illumina HiSeq 2500 with 250-bp paired-end reads. For the original study's pipeline: Trimmomatic v0.33 was used to quality-trim the reads, and FLASH v1.2.11 was used to merge paired reads so that full CDR3 sequences could be recovered. V, D and J germline segments were assigned to the rearranged TCRbeta sequences using MiGEC v1.2.1b. VDJtools v1.0.0 computed clonotype statistics and Shannon-Wiener diversity indices. Except for diversity analysis, only the 250 most abundant clonotypes of each sample were used in subsequent analyses to reduce sampling bias. TCRdb trimmed public reads at Q25 via fastp, called clones via MiXCR and kept in-frame beta chains. One record per CDR3 amino acid sequence lists the most common genes and DNA. The V and J calls come from TCRdb's annotation, not from the publication. The sample table lists 85,000 to 100,000 distinct CDR3 sequences, around 70% of them with a count of one. The ten largest account for around 30% of the sample.

Without any cell sorting, total RNA and DNA were extracted together from around 20-30 mg of bulk tissue using the AllPrep DNA/RNA mini kit. Between November 2015 and early 2016, about 5 patients in China with histopathologically diagnosed primary liver carcinoma had their tumors surgically resected. At the time of sampling, the patients had chronic HBV infection and had not received any treatment. Fresh tumor and adjacent tissue pieces were bisected, with one half stored in RNAlater at -80 degrees C and the other half sent for histology. The source material was tumor-adjacent normal liver tissue. This clonotype originated in a man aged 40-49 years with primary liver carcinoma and hepatitis B virus infection. The chain was built from TRBV2 and TRBJ2-2; no D gene call is confident. Read as DNA, the sequence is TGTGCTAGCAGGATTGGAGAGGACACCGGGGAGCTGTTTTTT. It translates to CASRIGEDTGELFF.